The 7 T cell receptor beta chains listed next were all sequenced from one sample in a study of blood T cell repertoires in COVID-19. The protocol was immunoSEQ multiplex PCR, while the TCRdb copy is restricted to in-frame clones and leaves out a portion. The data hold roughly 120,000 clones, with around 80% observed a single time. Sequenced sample: peripheral blood. These TCRs come from a human donor in a cohort sampled during active or convalescent COVID-19.

The chain couples TRBV5-1 to TRBJ1-2; 9 bases fit TRBD1. Germline values: CDR1 SGHRS, CDR2 YFSETQ. J gave up 4 bases and V 4 bases, and 11 bases lay outside the gene matches. This CDR3 spans 16 amino acids. The CDR3: CASSQITGQGFYGYTF. The CDR3, as DNA: TGCGCCAGCAGCCAGATTACGGGACAGGGTTTCTATGGCTACACCTTC.

The CDR3 DNA reads TGTGCCAGCAGTTTTATTGGGGTTGGGGCGAACACAGATACGCAGTATTTT. This encodes CASSFIGVGANTDTQYF. The V and J genes are TRBV27 and TRBJ2-3, with a tentative D call TRBD1 (5 bases). The V gene's germline CDR1 is MNHEY and CDR2 SMNVEV (reference sequence). V lost 3 bases, J lost 2 bases, and 18 bases lay in between. CDR3 length: 17 residues.

V gene TRBV4-3 combines with J gene TRBJ2-7; possible D gene TRBD2, 5 bases. This CDR3 spans 16 amino acids. Germline lookup yields CDR1 LGHNA and CDR2 YSLEER. V gave up 1 base and J gave up 0 bases, with 13 bases separating them. The CDR3 region has the DNA TGCGCCAGCAGCCAAGTTGGGAGCGGCAGCTCCTACGAGCAGTACTTC. Its translation: CASSQVGSGSSYEQYF.

The rearrangement uses TRBV9 and TRBJ2-5; 7 nucleotides line up with TRBD2. The germline V gene encodes CDR1 SGDLS and CDR2 YYNGEE. V gave up 4 bases and J gave up 5 bases; unmatched junction bases: 11. The CDR3 is 15 amino acids. CDR3 sequence: CASSPSGTVVETQYF. As DNA, the CDR3 is TGTGCCAGCAGCCCGAGCGGGACTGTGGTGGAGACCCAGTACTTC.

This chain links TRBV18 with TRBJ1-4, with D possibly TRBD1 on 6 matching bases. Germline-derived CDR1 and CDR2 are KGHSH and LQKENI. V shed 6 bases and J shed 5 bases, with 16 bases lying between them. This CDR3 has 15 residues. This CDR3 is CASSPRQALNEKLFF. CDR3 coding DNA: TGTGCCAGCTCTCCAAGACAGGCCTTAAATGAAAAACTGTTTTTT.

V is TRBV4-1 and J is TRBJ1-1; possibly TRBD1 for D (5 bases). Germline V lookup: CDR1 MGHRA, CDR2 YSYEKL. The CDR3 has 15 amino acids. Between the trimmed V and J ends, which lost 2 bases and 4 bases, there was a span of 14 bases. CDR3 coding DNA: TGCGCCAGCAGCCAACATTCCCTAGGGGTCACTGAAGCTTTCTTT. It encodes CASSQHSLGVTEAFF.

The chain recombines TRBV25-1 with TRBJ2-1, with 7 bases identical to TRBD2. V trimming: 4 bases; J trimming: 1 base; junction bases outside the gene matches: 1. The CDR3 runs to 14 residues. Germline V gene lookup returns CDR1 MGHDK and CDR2 SYGVNS. CDR3: CASSGGLSYNEQFF. Written as DNA, the CDR3 is TGTGCCAGCAGTGGGGGACTATCCTACAATGAGCAGTTCTTC.